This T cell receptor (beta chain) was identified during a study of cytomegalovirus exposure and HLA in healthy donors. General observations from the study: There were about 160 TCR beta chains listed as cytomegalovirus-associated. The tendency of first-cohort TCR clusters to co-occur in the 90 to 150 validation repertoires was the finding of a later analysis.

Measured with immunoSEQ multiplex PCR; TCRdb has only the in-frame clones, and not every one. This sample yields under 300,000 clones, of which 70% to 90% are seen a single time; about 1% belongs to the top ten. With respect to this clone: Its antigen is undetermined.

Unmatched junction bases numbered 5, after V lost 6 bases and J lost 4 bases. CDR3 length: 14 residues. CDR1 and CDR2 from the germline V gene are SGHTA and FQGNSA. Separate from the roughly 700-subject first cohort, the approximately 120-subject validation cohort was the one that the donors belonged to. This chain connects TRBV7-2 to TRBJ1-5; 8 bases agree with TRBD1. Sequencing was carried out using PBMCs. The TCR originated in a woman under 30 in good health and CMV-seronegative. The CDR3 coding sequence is TGTGCCAGCAGTAGGGACAGGAGAAATCAGCCCCAGCATTTT. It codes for CASSRDRRNQPQHF.